Included here is one TCR beta chain sequence, with context. This clonotype was picked up a small number of times. There is no known antigen for this receptor. No quality values exist for individual bases; no much larger clone is one base distant. This specimen belongs to a study of neurological immune-mediated disorders (dated by TCRdb to about 2019). Context from the whole study: Of the 35 or so multiple sclerosis patients, approximately 30 had relapsing-remitting MS and 3 had secondary progressive MS. Peripheral blood TCR-beta repertoires from patients with HTLV-I-associated myelopathy (HAM/TSP), patients with multiple sclerosis, and healthy controls were compared in the study using UMI-based sequencing. The 90 to 120 TCR-beta libraries covered PBMC samples along with longitudinal samples, technical triplicates, and paired sorted CD4+ and CD8+ T-cell subsets. The cohort comprised 68 subjects: about 14 HAM/TSP patients, 35 or so multiple sclerosis patients and around 20 healthy controls. General findings and caveats noted by the study authors: No identical CDR3 amino acid sequences were shared among expanded clones across subjects, suggesting private TCR-beta repertoires in all groups. In a phylogenetic analysis, the repertoires of 18 out of 34 MS patients fell into a single cluster of related CDR3 sequences, pointing to a possible signature at the repertoire level. No clinical or MRI features were associated with the MS cluster, and the authors said that larger cohorts are needed. TCR clonal expansion was highest in HAM/TSP patients and lowest in MS patients, with MS patients falling below even healthy controls.

cDNA was synthesized by template-switch 5'RACE using a primer with a 10-nucleotide random unique molecular identifier that tagged each TCR transcript. Each sequencing run produced over 160 million TCR-beta sequences covering 15-18 subjects. The RNeasy kit was used for extraction of total RNA. The KAPA Real-time Library Amplification kit was used to amplify TCR-beta VDJ regions with primers for the TCR constant region and the 5'RACE anchor. A first PCR added sample indexes and Illumina adaptors, after which a second PCR increased the library yield. After Ampure bead purification, the TCR product of roughly 650 bp was size-selected on a 2% E-gel SizeSelection system. Before pooling, library quality was assessed on a Bioanalyzer, concentration was determined with Qubit, and library quantification was performed with the Kapa Library Quantification kit. An Illumina HiSeq 2500 sequenced the libraries paired-end 2 x 150 bp. To increase sequence diversity, roughly 24-30% phiX was spiked into each library pool. The study's own analysis went as follows. The UMI-based MiGEC pipeline processed quality-filtered reads and removed over 80% of raw TCR sequences during error correction. IMGT germline references were used for aligning VDJ genes, and each clonotype was defined as a unique CDR3 amino acid sequence together with its V-J genes. Clonal expansion, Shannon diversity and CDR3 relatedness were evaluated with VDJtools (CalcPairwiseDistances, ClusterSamples), while phylogenetic trees were built in CLCbio workbench. Using coefficient-of-variation modelling across technical triplicates, the study counted a clone as expanded if it had at least 8 unique UMIs. TCRdb trimmed public reads at Q25 via fastp, called clones via MiXCR and kept in-frame beta chains. Each entry is one CDR3 protein sequence, shown with its most common DNA and genes. The authors' filters were not applied to this entry. Recorded for this sample are some 57,000 distinct CDR3 sequences; around 4% of them occurred a single time. 6% to 7% of the sample lies in the top ten.

For unsorted PBMC libraries, 2 million PBMCs were used after storage in RNAlater at -80 degrees C until RNA extraction. The multiple sclerosis patients were enrolled in a US clinical protocol that evaluated disease progression with magnetic resonance imaging. Peripheral blood was subjected to Ficoll-Hypaque density gradient centrifugation to isolate PBMCs, which were then cryopreserved in liquid nitrogen. The CDR3 runs 15 residues from the cysteine to the phenylalanine. The DNA shown is the 45-base CDR3, in frame from base 1. V sheds 6 bases and J sheds 5 bases, leaving 19 bases between their ends. Sequenced input: PBMCs. In this chain, TRBV12-3 or TRBV12-4 is recombined with TRBJ2-5; the best D guess is TRBD1, with 5 bases matching. The origin of this receptor is a man in his 60s with multiple sclerosis. The CDR3 reads CASSSTATPGETQYF. The nucleotide sequence is given as TGTGCCAGCAGCTCGACAGCGACGCCCGGGGAGACCCAGTACTTC.